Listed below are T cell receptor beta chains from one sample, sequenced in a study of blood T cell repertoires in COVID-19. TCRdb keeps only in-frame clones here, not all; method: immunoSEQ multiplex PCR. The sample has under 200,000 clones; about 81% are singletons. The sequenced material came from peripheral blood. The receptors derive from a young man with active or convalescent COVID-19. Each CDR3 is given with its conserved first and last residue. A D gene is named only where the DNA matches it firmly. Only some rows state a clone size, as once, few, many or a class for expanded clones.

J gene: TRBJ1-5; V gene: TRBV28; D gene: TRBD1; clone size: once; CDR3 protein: CASSPGTGPFQPQHF; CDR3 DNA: TGTGCCAGCAGTCCCGGGACAGGGCCTTTTCAGCCCCAGCATTTT
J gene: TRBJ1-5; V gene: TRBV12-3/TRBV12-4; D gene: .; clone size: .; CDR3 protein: CASSQGNQPQHF; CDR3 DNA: TGTGCCAGCAGTCAGGGGAATCAGCCCCAGCATTTT
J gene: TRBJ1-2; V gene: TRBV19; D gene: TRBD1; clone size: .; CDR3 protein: CASSISGRGPYGYTF; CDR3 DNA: TGTGCCAGTAGTATCTCCGGCAGGGGGCCCTATGGCTACACCTTC
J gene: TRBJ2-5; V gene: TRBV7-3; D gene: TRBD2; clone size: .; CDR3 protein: CASSRGGQETQYF; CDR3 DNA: TGTGCCAGCAGCCGCGGGGGACAAGAGACCCAGTACTTC
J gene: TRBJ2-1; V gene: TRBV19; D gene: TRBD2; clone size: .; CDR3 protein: CASSIRLAVHEQFF; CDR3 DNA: TGTGCCAGTAGTATCAGACTAGCGGTTCATGAGCAGTTCTTC
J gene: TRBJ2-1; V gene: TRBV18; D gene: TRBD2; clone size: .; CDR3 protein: CASSPSAGGDNEQFF; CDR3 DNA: TGTGCCAGCTCACCCTCGGCGGGAGGGGACAATGAGCAGTTCTTC
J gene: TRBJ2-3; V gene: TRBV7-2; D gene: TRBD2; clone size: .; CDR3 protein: CASSSSGTTDTQYF; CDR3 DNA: TGTGCCAGCAGCTCCAGCGGGACCACAGATACGCAGTATTTT
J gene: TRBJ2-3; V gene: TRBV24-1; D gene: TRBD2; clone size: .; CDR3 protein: CATSVEDSGGSGTDTQYF; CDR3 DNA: TGTGCCACCAGTGTTGAGGATAGCGGGGGTAGCGGCACAGATACGCAGTATTTT
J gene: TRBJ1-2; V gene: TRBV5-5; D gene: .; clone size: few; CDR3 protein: CASSLEGGPNYGYTF; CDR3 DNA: TGTGCCAGCAGCTTGGAGGGGGGGCCCAACTATGGCTACACCTTC
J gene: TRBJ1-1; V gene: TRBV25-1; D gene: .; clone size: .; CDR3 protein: CASSETGMNTEAFF; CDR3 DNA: TGTGCCAGCAGTGAGACAGGCATGAACACTGAAGCTTTCTTT
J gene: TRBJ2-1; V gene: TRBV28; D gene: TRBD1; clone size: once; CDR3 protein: CASRPQTGSYNEQFF; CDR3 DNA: TGTGCCAGCAGGCCACAGACAGGGTCCTACAATGAGCAGTTCTTC
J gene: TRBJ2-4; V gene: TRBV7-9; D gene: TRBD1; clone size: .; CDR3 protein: CASSPGQDKNIQYF; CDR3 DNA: TGTGCCAGCAGCCCCGGACAGGACAAAAACATTCAGTACTTC
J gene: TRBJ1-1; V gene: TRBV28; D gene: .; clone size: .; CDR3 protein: CASSPTTTGRVTEAFF; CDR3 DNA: TGTGCCAGCAGTCCGACAACCACAGGGCGGGTCACTGAAGCTTTCTTT
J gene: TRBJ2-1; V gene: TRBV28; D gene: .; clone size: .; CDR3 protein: CAASGDRLYNEQFF; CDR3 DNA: TGTGCCGCATCCGGCGACAGACTTTACAATGAGCAGTTCTTC
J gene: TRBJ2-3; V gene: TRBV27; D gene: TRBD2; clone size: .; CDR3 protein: CASSSSGRVTDTQYF; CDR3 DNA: TGTGCCAGCAGTTCGAGCGGGAGGGTCACAGATACGCAGTATTTT
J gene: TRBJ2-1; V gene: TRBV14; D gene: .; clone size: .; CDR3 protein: CASSQAGRGLYNEQFF; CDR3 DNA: TGTGCCAGCAGCCAGGCAGGCAGGGGTCTCTACAATGAGCAGTTCTTC
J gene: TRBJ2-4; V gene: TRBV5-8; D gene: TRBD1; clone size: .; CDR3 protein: CASSGGTGVVNIQYF; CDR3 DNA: TGTGCCAGCAGCGGCGGGACAGGGGTAGTAAACATTCAGTACTTC
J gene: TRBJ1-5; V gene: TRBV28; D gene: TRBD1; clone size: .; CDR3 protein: CASSLQGAGDQPQHF; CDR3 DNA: TGTGCCAGCAGTTTACAGGGGGCTGGGGATCAGCCCCAGCATTTT
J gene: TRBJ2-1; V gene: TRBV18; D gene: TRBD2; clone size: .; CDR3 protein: CASSRTSGDSYNEQFF; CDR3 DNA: TGTGCCAGCTCCCGAACTAGCGGGGATTCCTACAATGAGCAGTTCTTC
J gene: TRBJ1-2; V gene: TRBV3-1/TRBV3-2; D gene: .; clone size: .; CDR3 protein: CASSQDLGGGAGANYGYTF; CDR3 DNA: TGTGCCAGCAGCCAAGATCTTGGTGGGGGAGCGGGAGCTAACTATGGCTACACCTTC
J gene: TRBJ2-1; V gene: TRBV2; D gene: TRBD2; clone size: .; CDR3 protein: CASSALVSGMDEQFF; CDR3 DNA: TGTGCCAGCAGTGCCCTTGTTAGCGGGATGGATGAGCAGTTCTTC
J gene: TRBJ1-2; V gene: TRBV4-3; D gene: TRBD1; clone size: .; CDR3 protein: CASSQTAHGPLPAGGRGYGYTF; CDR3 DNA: TGCGCCAGCAGCCAAACGGCCCACGGTCCGCTACCAGCAGGGGGCAGAGGCTATGGCTACACCTTC
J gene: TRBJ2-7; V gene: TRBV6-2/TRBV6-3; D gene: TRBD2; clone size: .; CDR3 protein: CASSRGLAGGSSYEQYF; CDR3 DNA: TGTGCCAGCAGTAGAGGACTAGCGGGAGGTAGCTCCTACGAGCAGTACTTC
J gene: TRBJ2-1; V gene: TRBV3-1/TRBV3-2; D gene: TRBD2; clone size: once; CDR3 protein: CASSQALTGGPYEQFF; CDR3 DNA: TGTGCCAGCAGCCAAGCTCTTACGGGGGGGCCCTATGAGCAGTTCTTC
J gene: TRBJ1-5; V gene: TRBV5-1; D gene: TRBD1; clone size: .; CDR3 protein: CASSLGSQGAGQPQHF; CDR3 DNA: TGCGCCAGCAGCTTGGGATCCCAGGGGGCTGGACAGCCCCAGCATTTT
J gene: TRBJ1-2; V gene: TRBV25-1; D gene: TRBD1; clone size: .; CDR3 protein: CASSLTGDGYTF; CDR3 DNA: TGTGCCAGCAGCCTTACAGGGGATGGCTACACCTTC
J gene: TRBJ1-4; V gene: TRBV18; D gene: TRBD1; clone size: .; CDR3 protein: CASSPTGGKEKLFF; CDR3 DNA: TGTGCCAGCTCACCAACAGGGGGAAAGGAAAAACTGTTTTTT
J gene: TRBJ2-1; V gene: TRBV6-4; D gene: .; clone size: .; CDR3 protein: CASSDSSRAEYNEQFF; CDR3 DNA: TGTGCCAGCAGTGACTCGTCCAGGGCGGAGTACAATGAGCAGTTCTTC
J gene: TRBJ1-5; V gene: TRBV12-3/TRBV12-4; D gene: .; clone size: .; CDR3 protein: CASSSTGNQPQHF; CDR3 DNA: TGTGCCAGCAGTTCCACCGGGAATCAGCCCCAGCATTTT
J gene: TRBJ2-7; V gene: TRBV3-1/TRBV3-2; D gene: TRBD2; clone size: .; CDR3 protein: CASSQDLGLAYEQYF; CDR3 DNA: TGTGCCAGCAGCCAAGATCTTGGACTAGCCTACGAGCAGTACTTC
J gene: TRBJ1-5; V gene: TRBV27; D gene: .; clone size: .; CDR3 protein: CASSLGQYSNQPQHF; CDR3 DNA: TGTGCCAGCAGTTTGGGACAATATAGCAATCAGCCCCAGCATTTT
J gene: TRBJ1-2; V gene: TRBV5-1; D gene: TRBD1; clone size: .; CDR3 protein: CASSFGTGGAGYGYTF; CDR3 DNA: TGCGCCAGCAGCTTCGGGACAGGGGGCGCAGGCTATGGCTACACCTTC
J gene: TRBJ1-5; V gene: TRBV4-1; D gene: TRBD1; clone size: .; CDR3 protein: CASSRGAGGYSNQPQHF; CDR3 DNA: TGCGCCAGCAGCCGAGGAGCAGGGGGCTATAGCAATCAGCCCCAGCATTTT
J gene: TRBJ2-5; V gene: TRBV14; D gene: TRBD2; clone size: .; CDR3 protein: CASSPGRRSGSGETQYF; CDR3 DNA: TGTGCCAGCAGCCCTGGACGTCGTAGCGGGAGTGGAGAGACCCAGTACTTC
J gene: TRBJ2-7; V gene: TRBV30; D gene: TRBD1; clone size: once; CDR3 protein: CAWDRGGYEQYF; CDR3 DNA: TGTGCTTGGGACAGGGGGGGCTACGAGCAGTACTTC
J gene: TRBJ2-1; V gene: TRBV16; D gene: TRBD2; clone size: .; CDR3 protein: CASSHAGLARLPINEQFF; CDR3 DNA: TGTGCCAGCAGCCATGCGGGACTAGCGCGTCTCCCCATCAATGAGCAGTTCTTC
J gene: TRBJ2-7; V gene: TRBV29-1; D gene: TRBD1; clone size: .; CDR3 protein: CSAWDRPLEQYF; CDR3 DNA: TGCAGCGCCTGGGACAGGCCTCTCGAGCAGTACTTC
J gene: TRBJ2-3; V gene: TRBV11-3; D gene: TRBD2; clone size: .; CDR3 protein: CASSPSGGRGTDTQYF; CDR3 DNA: TGTGCCAGCAGCCCTTCTGGCGGGAGGGGCACAGATACGCAGTATTTT
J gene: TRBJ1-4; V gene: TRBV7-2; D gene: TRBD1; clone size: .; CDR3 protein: CASSVDRANEKLFF; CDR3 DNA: TGTGCCAGCAGCGTGGACAGGGCTAATGAAAAACTGTTTTTT
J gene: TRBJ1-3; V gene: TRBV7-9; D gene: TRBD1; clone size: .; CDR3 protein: CASSPRGVAGNTIYF; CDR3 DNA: TGTGCCAGCAGCCCCAGGGGGGTCGCTGGAAACACCATATATTTT